These 6 T cell receptor beta chains were all obtained from the same sample, sequenced in a study of human T cells and chemical hapten exposure. As for time point: patch test 2, 6 weeks after DPC sensitization. Specified treatment: therapeutic diphenylcyclopropenone sensitization with weekly scalp DPC. TCRdb redid the calling of the RACE reads with MiXCR, one entry per CDR3 protein. The table has approximately 350,000 distinct CDR3 sequences, about 6% seen once. The sample consisted of whole blood, taken in connection with sensitization to the hapten diphenylcyclopropenone (DPC). These receptor sequences come from a woman aged 18-29 years with alopecia areata. Some clones in this sample may be carry-over from other donors' samples.

In its sample, this clonotype was seen many times. The chain combines TRBV12-3 or TRBV12-4 with TRBJ1-2; D is uncertain. This CDR3 contains 14 residues. Trimming cost V 6 bases and J 4 bases, with 15 bases left between them. DNA for the CDR3: TGTGCCAGCAGCTTCGGAAAGAGACTCTATGGCTACACCTTC. It is translated as CASSFGKRLYGYTF.

The chain couples TRBV29-1 to TRBJ2-5, with 16 nucleotides matching TRBD2. Looked up from germline, CDR1 is SQVTM and CDR2 is ANQGSEA. The CDR3 is made up of 16 amino acids. V shed 6 bases, J shed 0 bases, and the junction held 4 bases outside the gene matches. In nucleotides, the CDR3 is TGCAGCGTCGCGGGACTAGCGGGGGGGGACCAAGAGACCCAGTACTTC. It translates to CSVAGLAGGDQETQYF.

This chain links TRBV7-3 with TRBJ2-3, with 8 nucleotides matching TRBD2. The CDR3 runs to 13 residues. Germline CDR1 SGHTA, CDR2 FQGTGA. Losses at the gene ends were 9 bases for V and 4 bases for J; bases not matched to a gene: 6. The CDR3 bases are TGTGCCAGTCTCAAGCGGGGGCCAGATACGCAGTATTTT. It specifies CASLKRGPDTQYF.

The sample holds a few counts of this clonotype. J is TRBJ1-2 and V is TRBV4-2; 7 bases are shared with TRBD1. The junction had 12 bases not matched to a gene; V was cut back by 0 bases and J by 2 bases. The CDR3 runs to 18 residues. From germline, CDR1 is LGHNA and CDR2 YNFKEQ. CDR3 loop: CASSQDVAGGPRNYGYTF. CDR3 coding DNA: TGTGCCAGCAGCCAAGACGTGGCAGGGGGTCCGCGGAACTATGGCTACACCTTC.

This clonotype was observed at least ten times. The gene calls are TRBV6-1 and TRBJ1-1; D may be TRBD1 (6 bases). The CDR3 is 15 residues long. Per the germline V gene, CDR1 is MNHNS and CDR2 is SASEGT. Between the trimmed V and J ends, which lost 6 bases and 3 bases, there was a span of 17 bases. The CDR3 coding sequence is TGTGCCAGCAGAGGGGGACATGCAAGCGACACTGAAGCTTTCTTT. Translation gives CASRGGHASDTEAFF.

Remarks on this clonotype: Just one base apart from a much larger clone, this may be a read error. V is TRBV20-1 and J is TRBJ1-2; no firm D call. Trimming stripped 6 bases from V and 5 bases from J, with 22 bases between. CDR3 length: 15 amino acids. Germline V gene lookup returns CDR1 DFQATT and CDR2 SNEGSKA (reference sequence). CDR3 in DNA: TGCAGTGCCCTCGCCACCGGGAGTGTAGGTTATGGCTACACCTTC. Its translation is CSALATGSVGYGYTF.